Listed below are T cell receptor beta chains from one sample, sequenced in a study of CD8 T cells in Susac syndrome. From the immunoSEQ multiplex PCR reads, TCRdb called clonotypes with MiXCR, one entry per CDR3 protein. Of about 52,000 distinct CDR3 sequences in the sample, just over 90% were seen once. The sequenced sample was CD8+ T cells from PBMCs. All receptors derive from a human donor with multiple sclerosis. The CDR3 runs from the conserved cysteine through the conserved F or W.

>TRBV19|TRBJ1-2|15
CASNAGTGSNYGYTF
>TRBV11-2|TRBJ2-7|15
CASSYFATEAYEQYF
>TRBV4-2|TRBJ1-6|16
CASSQGQALANSPLHF
>TRBV6-2/TRBV6-3|TRBJ2-7|14
CASSYRLTNYEQYF
>TRBV2|TRBJ1-5|14
CASRGPGANQPQHF
>TRBV10-3|TRBJ2-5|13
CAISEYEQETQYF
>TRBV12-3/TRBV12-4|TRBJ2-7|11
CASTGGGEQYF
>TRBV9|TRBJ2-1|16
CASSTRTGGMNNEQFF
>TRBV19|TRBJ2-2|14
CASSMGQGDGELFF
>TRBV7-9|TRBJ2-7|14
CASSWGRGDYEQYF